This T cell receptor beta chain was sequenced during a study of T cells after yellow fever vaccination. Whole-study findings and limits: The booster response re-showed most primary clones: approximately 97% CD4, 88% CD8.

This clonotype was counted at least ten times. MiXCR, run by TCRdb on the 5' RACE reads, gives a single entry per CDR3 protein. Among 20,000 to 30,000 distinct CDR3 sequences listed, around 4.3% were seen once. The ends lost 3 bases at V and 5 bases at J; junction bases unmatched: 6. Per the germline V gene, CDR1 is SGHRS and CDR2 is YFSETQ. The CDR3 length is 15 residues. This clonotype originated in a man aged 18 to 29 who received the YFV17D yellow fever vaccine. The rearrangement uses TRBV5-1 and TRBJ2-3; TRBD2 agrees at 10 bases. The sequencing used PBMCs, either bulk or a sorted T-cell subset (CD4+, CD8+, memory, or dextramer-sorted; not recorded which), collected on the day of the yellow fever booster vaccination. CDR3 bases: TGCGCCAGCAGCTCCGGACTAGCGGTTGTAGATACGCAGTATTTT. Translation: CASSSGLAVVDTQYF.